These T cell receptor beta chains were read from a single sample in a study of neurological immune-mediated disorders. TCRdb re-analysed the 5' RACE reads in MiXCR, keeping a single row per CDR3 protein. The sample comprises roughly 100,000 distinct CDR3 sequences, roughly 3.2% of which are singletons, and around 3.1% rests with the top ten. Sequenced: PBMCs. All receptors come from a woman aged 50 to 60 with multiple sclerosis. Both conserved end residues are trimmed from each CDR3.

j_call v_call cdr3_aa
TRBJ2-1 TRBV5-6 ASSSGGAVFNEQF
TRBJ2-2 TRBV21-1 ATVNTGELF
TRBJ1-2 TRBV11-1 ASSLTEGANYGYT
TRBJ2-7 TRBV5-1 ASSLQGASEQY
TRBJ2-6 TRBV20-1 SAEDRWSSGANVLT
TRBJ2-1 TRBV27 ASSHGQGAYNEQF
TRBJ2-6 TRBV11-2 ASSLEAGGFSGANVLT
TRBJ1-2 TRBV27 ASSRRTGGRYGYT
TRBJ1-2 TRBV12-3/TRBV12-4 ASSRTENYGYT
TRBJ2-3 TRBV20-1 SALPPSGGVGTQY
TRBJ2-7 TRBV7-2 ASSLALTYEQY
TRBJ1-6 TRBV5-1 ASSWAGANSPLH
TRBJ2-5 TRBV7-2 ASSLDGGLAGLLRETQY
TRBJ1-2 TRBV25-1 ASRGQDISGYT
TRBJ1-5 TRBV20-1 SARDRGEIRPQH
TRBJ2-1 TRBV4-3 ASSHEAYIYNEQF
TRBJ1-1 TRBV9 ASSATDRTEAF
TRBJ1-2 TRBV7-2 ASSLGAGGPYGYT
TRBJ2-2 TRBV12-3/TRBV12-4 ASLLRATGELF
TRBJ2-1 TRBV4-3 ASSQDRTSGVSQF
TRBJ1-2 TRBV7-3 ASSLTRAGNYGYT
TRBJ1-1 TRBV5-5 ASSWGAEAF
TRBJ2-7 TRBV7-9 ASSYQGGINEQY
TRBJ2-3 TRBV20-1 SAREAGGTSTDTQY
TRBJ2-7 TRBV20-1 SARKGEGAYEQY
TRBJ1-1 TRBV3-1 ASSLHGQDEAF
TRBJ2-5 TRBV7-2 ASSLASGGGQETQY
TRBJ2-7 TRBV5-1 ASSRAGYEQY
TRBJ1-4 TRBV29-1 SVGHALNEKLF
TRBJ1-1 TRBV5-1 ASSQEGFTEAF
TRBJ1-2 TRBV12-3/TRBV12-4 ASSLAIGGYT
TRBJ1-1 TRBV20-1 SASDALAVVNTEAF
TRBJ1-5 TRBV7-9 ASSLEGGGNQPQH
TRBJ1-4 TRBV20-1 SAMSGEDEKLF
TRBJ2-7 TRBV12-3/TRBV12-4 ASRRGALQGEQY
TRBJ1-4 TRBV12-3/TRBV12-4 ASQGANEKLF
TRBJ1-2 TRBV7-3 ASSLRGGENYGYT
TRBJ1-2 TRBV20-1 SAPGSNAMGGYT
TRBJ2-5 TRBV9 ASSVATSVQETQY
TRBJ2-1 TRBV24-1 ATSDTHKGLAYNEQF
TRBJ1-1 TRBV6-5 ASSYSGQGIPF
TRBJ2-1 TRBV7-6 ASSLVLASRSYNEQF
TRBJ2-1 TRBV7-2 ASSPLWPEQF
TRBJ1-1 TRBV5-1 ASSLVANTEAF
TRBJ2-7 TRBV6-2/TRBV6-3 ASSEGQGMPYEQY
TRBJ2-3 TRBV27 ASKVAGRTDTQY
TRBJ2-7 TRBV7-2 ASSLRQGASYEQY
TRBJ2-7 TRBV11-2 ASSLGVGSYEQY
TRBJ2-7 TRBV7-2 ASSPWTGGTYEQY
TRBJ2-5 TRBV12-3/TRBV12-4 ASSREGGETQY
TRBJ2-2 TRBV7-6 ASSLRPSGTGELF
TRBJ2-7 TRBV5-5 ASSSRDRTYEQY
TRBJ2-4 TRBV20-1 SAQLGTAKNIQY
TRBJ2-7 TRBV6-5 ASSSTPGLASSDEQY
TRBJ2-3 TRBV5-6 ASSLGTGGTDTQY
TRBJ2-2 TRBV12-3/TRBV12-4 ATRLKAGRGRPLWNTGELF
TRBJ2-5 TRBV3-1 ASSQVTGATRETQY